This TCR beta chain was retrieved from a study of blood T cell repertoires in COVID-19. Donors were grouped by their self-reported clinical history. With 2 bases removed from V and 7 bases from J, the gap between germline ends came to 7 bases. The CDR3 spans 12 residues. Looked up from germline, CDR1 is SGHVS and CDR2 is FQNEAQ. Profiled with immunoSEQ multiplex PCR; TCRdb holds only in-frame clones, not every one. The sample lists hundreds of thousands of clones, approximately 88% occurring once. Material: PBMCs or T cells enriched from blood (not recorded which). The J gene is TRBJ2-3, the V gene TRBV7-8, with D unresolved. The receptor was derived from a woman between 35 and 50 years old who had recovered from COVID-19. The CDR3 nucleotides are TGTGCCAGCAGCTTAATGCCTAATACGCAGTATTTT. It encodes CASSLMPNTQYF.